Below, one TCR beta chain is given with its context. Its antigen is unidentified. Primers included in the PCR were 60 Vbeta and 13 Jbeta primers. Sequencing used immunoSEQ multiplex PCR; TCRdb keeps in-frame clones, though not all of them. The sample carries about 170,000 clones, approximately 85% recorded once. The data originate from a study of cytomegalovirus exposure and HLA in healthy donors. Overall study findings and caveats: In an earlier analysis, productive rearrangement rates for most beta V segments clustered near 87% or 30%. Immune exposure data for these donors was limited to CMV serostatus.

Sample: PBMCs. The source of this sequence is a young man in good health and CMV-seropositive.

This chain's CDR3 is CASSLSRDSNQPQHF. The CDR3 nucleotides read TGTGCCAGCAGCCTGAGCCGTGATAGCAATCAGCCCCAGCATTTT. This chain uses TRBV5-5 with TRBJ1-5; no firm D call. V was trimmed by 4 bases and J by 0 bases, leaving 11 bases between them. Germline lookup yields CDR1 SGHKS and CDR2 YYEKEE (reference sequence). CDR3 size: 15 residues.